This TCR beta chain was captured in a study of T cells in Graves' hyperthyroidism and ophthalmopathy. The CDR3 has 15 residues. V was clipped by 7 bases and J by 0 bases, with 15 bases between them. Germline V CDR1 and CDR2: MRHNA, SNTAGT. Concerning this clonotype itself: The antigen is not known.

Calling Graves' hyperthyroidism stable meant ophthalmopathy did not progress within 18 months. Researchers amplified the TCR beta CDR3 regions from RNA transcripts. The primer set for the first-round RT-PCR of the TCR CDR3 was HTBI. MiXCR was run by TCRdb on the multiplex PCR reads, yielding one entry per CDR3 protein. The data hold around 800,000 distinct CDR3 sequences, with around 38% observed a single time. Notes on the study in general: Most thyroid clonotypes with frequency above 0.001 were detected in blood.

The V gene is TRBV6-4, the J gene TRBJ1-2, with D perhaps matching TRBD1 (6 bases). The receptor comes from a man aged 18 to 35 with Graves' hyperthyroidism. Sample: blood. This chain's CDR3 is CASTQQGTANYGYTF. The CDR3 region has the DNA TGTGCCAGCACCCAACAGGGAACAGCTAACTATGGCTACACCTTC.